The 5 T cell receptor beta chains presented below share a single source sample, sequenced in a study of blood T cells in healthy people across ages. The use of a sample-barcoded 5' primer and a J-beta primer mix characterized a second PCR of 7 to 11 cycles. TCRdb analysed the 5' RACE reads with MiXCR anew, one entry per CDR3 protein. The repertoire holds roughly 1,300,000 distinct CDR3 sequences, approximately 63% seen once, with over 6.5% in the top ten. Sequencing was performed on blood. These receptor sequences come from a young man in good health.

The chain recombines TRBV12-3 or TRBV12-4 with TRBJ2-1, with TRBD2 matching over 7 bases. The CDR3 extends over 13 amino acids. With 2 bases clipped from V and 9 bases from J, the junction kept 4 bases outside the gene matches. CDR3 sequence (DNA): TGTGCCAGCAGTTTAAGCGGGGCTACTGAGCAGTTCTTC. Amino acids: CASSLSGATEQFF.

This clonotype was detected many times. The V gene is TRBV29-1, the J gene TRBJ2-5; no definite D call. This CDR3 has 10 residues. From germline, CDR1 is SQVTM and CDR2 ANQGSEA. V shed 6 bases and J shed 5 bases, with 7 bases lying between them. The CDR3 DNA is TGCAGCGTCTCCCTGGAGACCCAGTACTTC. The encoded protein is CSVSLETQYF. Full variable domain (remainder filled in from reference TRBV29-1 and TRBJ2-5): SAVISQKPSRDICQRGTSLTIQCQVDSQVTMMFWYRQQPGQSLTLIATANQGSEATYESGFVIDKFPISRPNLTFSTLTVSNMSPEDSSIYLCSVSLETQYFGPGTRLLVL.

CDR3 region: CASSFLRKVGNQPQHF. Here the CDR3 DNA reads TGTGCCAGCAGTTTTTTGAGGAAGGTAGGCAATCAGCCCCAGCATTTT. The V gene is TRBV28, the J gene TRBJ1-5, with no clear D. Germline-derived CDR1 and CDR2 are MDHEN and SYDVKM. This CDR3 spans 16 amino acids. V gave up 3 bases and J gave up 2 bases, with 14 bases separating them.

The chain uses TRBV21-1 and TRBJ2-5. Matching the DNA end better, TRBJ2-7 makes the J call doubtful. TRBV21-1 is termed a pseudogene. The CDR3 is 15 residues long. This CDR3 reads CASSKPGTRPYEQYF. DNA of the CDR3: TGTGCCAGCAGCAAACCGGGAACCCGACCCTACGAGCAGTACTTC.

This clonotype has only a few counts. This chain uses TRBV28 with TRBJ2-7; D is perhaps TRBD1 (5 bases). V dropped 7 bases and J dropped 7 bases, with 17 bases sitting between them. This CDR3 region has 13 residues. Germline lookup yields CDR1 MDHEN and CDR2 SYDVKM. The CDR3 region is CASNNIQRGEQYF. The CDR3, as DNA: TGTGCCAGCAACAACATCCAAAGGGGAGAGCAGTACTTC.